This entry describes one TCR beta chain. Its antigen is currently not known. No base-level quality is on record; no much larger clone is a single base apart. From cysteine to phenylalanine, the CDR3 is 14 amino acids long. Only CDR3 DNA is held: 42 bases, read in frame from base 1. V gives up 6 bases and J gives up 1 base, and the segment between their germline ends measures 12 bases. Taken from the germline V gene (reference sequence), the CDR1 and CDR2 loops are SEHNR and FQNEAQ. Genomic DNA was isolated from the sorted cells so that the TCRbeta CDR3 region could be sequenced. The immunoSEQ Assay was used for sequencing of TCRbeta CDR3 regions. TCRdb took this table from immuneACCESS and kept in-frame rearrangements with V and J called. Such tables lack part of the clones; where checked against another copy, unresolved V genes explain under half of the gap, and the rest is unexplained. The sample includes 60,000 to 65,000 clones, with around nine tenths observed a single time. The ten top clones hold roughly 25% of the sample.

The data stem from a study of OX40 agonist ivuxolimab in advanced cancers. Study-wide context: Ivuxolimab was a fully human IgG2 agonistic monoclonal antibody targeting the costimulatory receptor OX40 (CD134). Partial responses were achieved by three dose-escalation patients, of whom one had hepatocellular carcinoma and two had cutaneous melanoma. In the dose-escalation cohort, around four fifths of patients were male, and the mean age was roughly 56 years with a range of roughly 20 to 79. The paper covers the monotherapy dose-escalation part of the phase I ivuxolimab trial, which included N = 52 patients. Of the roughly 54 dose-escalation patients, hepatocellular carcinoma was present in about 20, melanoma in approximately 15, renal cell carcinoma in 9 and head and neck cancer in 9. Peripheral TCRbeta sequencing aimed to test whether ivuxolimab altered TCR sequence diversity and caused clonal T-cell expansion. Intravenous ivuxolimab was administered to patients every 2 weeks at six dose levels: 0.01, 0.1, 0.3, 1.5, 3 and 10 mg/kg. Prior anti-PD-1, anti-PD-L1 or anti-CTLA-4 therapy was permitted, and roughly two fifths of dose-escalation patients had received checkpoint inhibitors.

The study at large found these results: Low levels of normalized T-cell clonal expansion were also seen in some nonresponding patients. On average, CD8+ T cells showed more expanded clones than CD4+ T cells after ivuxolimab. At doses of 0.1 to 3.0 mg/kg, clonal expansion of both CD4+ and CD8+ blood T cells was observed from baseline to week 6. The antigen specificity of the clonally expanded peripheral T cells was not determined. Partial responders in the 0.1-3.0 mg/kg groups had among the lowest normalized peripheral clonal expansion, especially among CD8+ T cells.

The trial excluded patients who had a history of autoimmune disease or who were on systemic immunosuppression. Peripheral blood for TCR sequencing was collected from all dose cohorts at baseline, on cycle 4 day 1, and on cycle 7 day 1. Samples were obtained from an open-label, multicenter, first-in-human phase I dose-escalation trial of ivuxolimab. Adults with locally advanced or metastatic melanoma, renal cell, hepatocellular, or head and neck squamous cell carcinoma were enrolled in the trial. Before TCR sequencing, CD4+ T cells and CD8+ T cells were sorted from peripheral blood as separate populations.

This TCR came from an adult with an advanced solid tumor such as melanoma, head and neck, liver or kidney cancer. The chain employs TRBV7-9 and TRBJ1-1; TRBD1 is a weak D gene call, 6 bases matching. Here the sequenced sample was CD4+ or CD8+ T cells sorted from blood, taken in a trial of the OX40 agonist ivuxolimab. The sequenced DNA: TGTGCCAGCAGAACTACAGGGAAGAACACTGAAGCTTTCTTT. It translates as CASRTTGKNTEAFF. When the CDR3 is completed using the reference TRBV7-9 and TRBJ1-1 genes on either side, the full variable domain is DTGVSQNPRHKITKRGQNVTFRCDPISEHNRLYWYRQTLGQGPEFLTYFQNEAQLEKSRLLSDRFSAERPKGSFSTLEIQRTEQGDSAMYLCASRTTGKNTEAFFGQGTRLTVV.